Below, 4 T cell receptor beta chains from the same sample are listed, as sequenced in a study of shared clonotypes between healthy human individuals. The method was immunoSEQ multiplex PCR; TCRdb's version includes in-frame clones alone and lacks a portion of them. The sample lists millions of clones, 85% to 95% occurring once. Source material: naive CD4+ T cells sorted from blood. Subset specified: CD45RA+ positively selected. These receptors all stem from a man aged 18 to 29 in good health.

This clone was observed a single time. Other nucleotide sequences in the sample specify the same CDR3. The rearrangement uses TRBV6-5 and TRBJ2-5, with D hard to call. V shed 5 bases and J shed 4 bases, with 5 bases lying between them. Germline V gene lookup returns CDR1 MNHEY and CDR2 SVGAGI. The CDR3 runs 11 residues. The CDR3 loop is CASSRAETQYF. In nucleotides, the CDR3 is TGTGCCAGCAGTCGGGCAGAGACCCAGTACTTC.

J is TRBJ1-2 and V is TRBV6-1, with D unclear. The CDR3 has 13 amino acids. The germline V gene has CDR1 MNHNS and CDR2 SASEGT. With 4 bases removed from V and 5 bases from J, the gap between germline ends came to 11 bases. The CDR3 loop is CASSVSASYGYTF. CDR3 nucleotide sequence: TGTGCCAGCAGTGTAAGTGCTAGTTATGGCTACACCTTC.

This chain links TRBV6-1 with TRBJ2-7; the D gene is possibly TRBD1 (6 bases). Looked up from germline, CDR1 is MNHNS and CDR2 is SASEGT. The CDR3 has 13 amino acids. Trimming took 5 bases from V and 2 from J, leaving 10 bases between them. This chain's CDR3 is CASSTQGAYEQYF. The CDR3 region has the DNA TGTGCCAGCAGTACACAGGGCGCCTACGAGCAGTACTTC.

The chain uses TRBV28 and TRBJ2-5, with TRBD1 as a possible D gene (5 bases). The germline gives CDR1 MDHEN, CDR2 SYDVKM. Trimming pared 2 bases from V and 4 bases from J, leaving 11 bases between. CDR3 length equals 14 residues. DNA for the CDR3: TGTGCCAGCAGTTTACCTGGGGCGAGAGAGACCCAGTACTTC. The encoded protein is CASSLPGARETQYF.